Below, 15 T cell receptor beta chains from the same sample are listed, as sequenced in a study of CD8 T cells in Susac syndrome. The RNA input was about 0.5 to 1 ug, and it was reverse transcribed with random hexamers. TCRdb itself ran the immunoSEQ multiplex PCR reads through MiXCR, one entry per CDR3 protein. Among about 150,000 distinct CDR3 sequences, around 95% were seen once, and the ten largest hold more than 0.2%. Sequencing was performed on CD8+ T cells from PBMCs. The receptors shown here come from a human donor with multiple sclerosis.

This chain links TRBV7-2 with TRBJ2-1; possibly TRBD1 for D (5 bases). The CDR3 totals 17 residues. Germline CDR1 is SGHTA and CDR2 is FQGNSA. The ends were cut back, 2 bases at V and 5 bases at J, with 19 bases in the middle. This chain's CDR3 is CASSLRPAGIRDNEQFF. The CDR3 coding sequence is TGTGCCAGCAGCTTACGCCCAGCAGGGATAAGGGACAATGAGCAGTTCTTC.

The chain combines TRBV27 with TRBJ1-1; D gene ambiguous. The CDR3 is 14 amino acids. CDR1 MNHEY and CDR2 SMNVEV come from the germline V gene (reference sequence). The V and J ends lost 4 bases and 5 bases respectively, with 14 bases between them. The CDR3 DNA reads TGTGCCAGCAGTTCACCCCAGTTGGGAACTGAAGCTTTCTTT. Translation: CASSSPQLGTEAFF.

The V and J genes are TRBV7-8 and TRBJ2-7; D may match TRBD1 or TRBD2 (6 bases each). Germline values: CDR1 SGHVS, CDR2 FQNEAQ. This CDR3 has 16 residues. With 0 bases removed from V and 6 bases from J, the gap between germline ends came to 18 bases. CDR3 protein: CASSLASGGGESEQYF. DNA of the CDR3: TGTGCCAGCAGCTTAGCGAGCGGAGGGGGAGAGAGCGAGCAGTACTTC.

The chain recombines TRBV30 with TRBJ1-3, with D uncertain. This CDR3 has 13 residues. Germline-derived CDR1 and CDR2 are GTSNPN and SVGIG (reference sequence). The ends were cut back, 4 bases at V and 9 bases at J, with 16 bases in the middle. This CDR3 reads CAWIVQGRGTIYF. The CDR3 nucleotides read TGTGCCTGGATAGTCCAAGGACGGGGCACCATATATTTT.

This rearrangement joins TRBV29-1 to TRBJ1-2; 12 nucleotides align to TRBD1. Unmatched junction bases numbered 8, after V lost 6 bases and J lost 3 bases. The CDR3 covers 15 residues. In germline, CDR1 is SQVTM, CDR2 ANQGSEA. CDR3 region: CSVPGTGGEDYGYTF. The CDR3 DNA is TGCAGCGTCCCCGGGACAGGGGGCGAGGACTATGGCTACACCTTC.

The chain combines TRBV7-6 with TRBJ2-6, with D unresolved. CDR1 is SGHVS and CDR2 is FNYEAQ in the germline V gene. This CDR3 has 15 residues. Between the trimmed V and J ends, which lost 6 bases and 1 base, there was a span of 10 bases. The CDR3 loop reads CASSPSKSGANVLTF. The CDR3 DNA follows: TGTGCCAGCAGTCCCAGTAAATCTGGGGCCAACGTCCTGACTTTC.

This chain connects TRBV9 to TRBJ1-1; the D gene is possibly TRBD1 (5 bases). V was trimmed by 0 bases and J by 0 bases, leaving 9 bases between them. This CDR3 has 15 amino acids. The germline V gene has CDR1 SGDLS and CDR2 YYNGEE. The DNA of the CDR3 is TGTGCCAGCAGCGTAGAGACAGCCGTGAACACTGAAGCTTTCTTT. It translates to CASSVETAVNTEAFF.

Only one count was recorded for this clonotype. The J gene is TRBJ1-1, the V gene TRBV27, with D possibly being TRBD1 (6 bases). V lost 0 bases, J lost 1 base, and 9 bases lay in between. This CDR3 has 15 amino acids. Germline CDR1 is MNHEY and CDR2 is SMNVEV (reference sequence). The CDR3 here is CASSLSKTGNTEAFF. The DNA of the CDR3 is TGTGCCAGCAGTTTATCTAAGACAGGGAACACTGAAGCTTTCTTT.

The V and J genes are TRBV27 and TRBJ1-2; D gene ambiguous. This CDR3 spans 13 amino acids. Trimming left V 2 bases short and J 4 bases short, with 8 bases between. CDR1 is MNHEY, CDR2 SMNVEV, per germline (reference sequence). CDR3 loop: CASSLSPPYGYTF. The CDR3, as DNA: TGTGCCAGCAGTTTAAGCCCTCCCTATGGCTACACCTTC.

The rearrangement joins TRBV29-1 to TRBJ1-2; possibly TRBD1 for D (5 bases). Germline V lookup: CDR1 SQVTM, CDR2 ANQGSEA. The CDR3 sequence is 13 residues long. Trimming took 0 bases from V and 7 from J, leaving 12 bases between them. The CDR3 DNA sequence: TGCAGCGTTGAAGATGGCAGGGAGGCTGGCTACACCTTC. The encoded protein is CSVEDGREAGYTF. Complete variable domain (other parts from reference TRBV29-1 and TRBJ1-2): SAVISQKPSRDICQRGTSLTIQCQVDSQVTMMFWYRQQPGQSLTLIATANQGSEATYESGFVIDKFPISRPNLTFSTLTVSNMSPEDSSIYLCSVEDGREAGYTFGSGTRLTVV.

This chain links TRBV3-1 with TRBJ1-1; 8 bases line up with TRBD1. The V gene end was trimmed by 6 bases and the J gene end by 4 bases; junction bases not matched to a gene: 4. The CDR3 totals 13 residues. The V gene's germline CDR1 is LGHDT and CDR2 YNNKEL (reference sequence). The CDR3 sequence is CASSFTGGTEAFF. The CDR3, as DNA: TGTGCCAGCAGTTTTACAGGGGGCACTGAAGCTTTCTTT. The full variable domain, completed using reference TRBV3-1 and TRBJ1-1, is DTAVSQTPKYLVTQMGNDKSIKCEQNLGHDTMYWYKQDSKKFLKIMFSYNNKELIINETVPNRFSPKSPDKAHLNLHINSLELGDSAVYFCASSFTGGTEAFFGQGTRLTVV.

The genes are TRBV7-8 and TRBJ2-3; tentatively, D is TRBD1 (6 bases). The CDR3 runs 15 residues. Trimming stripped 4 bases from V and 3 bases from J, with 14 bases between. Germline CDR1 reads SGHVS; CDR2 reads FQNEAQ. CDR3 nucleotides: TGTGCCAGCAGCTCCAGAGGGGGTCGTACAGATACGCAGTATTTT. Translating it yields CASSSRGGRTDTQYF. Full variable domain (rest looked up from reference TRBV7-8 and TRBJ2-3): GAGVSQSPRYKVAKRGQDVALRCDPISGHVSLFWYQQALGQGPEFLTYFQNEAQLDKSGLPSDRFFAERPEGSVSTLKIQRTQQEDSAVYLCASSSRGGRTDTQYFGPGTRLTVL.

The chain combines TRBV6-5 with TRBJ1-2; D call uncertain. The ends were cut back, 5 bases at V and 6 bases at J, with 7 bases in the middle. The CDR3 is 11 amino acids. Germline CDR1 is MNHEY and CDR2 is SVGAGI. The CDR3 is CASSGGNGYTF. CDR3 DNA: TGTGCCAGCAGTGGCGGGAATGGCTACACCTTC.

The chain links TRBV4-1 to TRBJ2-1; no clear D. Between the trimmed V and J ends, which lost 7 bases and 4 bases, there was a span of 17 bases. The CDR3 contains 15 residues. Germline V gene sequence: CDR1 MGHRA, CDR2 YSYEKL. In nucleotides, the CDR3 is TGCGCCAGCACCTCCAAGTTCCCCTTATACAATGAGCAGTTCTTC. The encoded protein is CASTSKFPLYNEQFF.

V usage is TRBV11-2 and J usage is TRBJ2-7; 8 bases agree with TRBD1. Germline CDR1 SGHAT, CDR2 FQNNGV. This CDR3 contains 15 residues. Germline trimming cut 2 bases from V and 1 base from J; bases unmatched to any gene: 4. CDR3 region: CASSLWTGNSYEQYF. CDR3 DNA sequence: TGTGCCAGCAGCTTATGGACAGGGAATTCCTACGAGCAGTACTTC.